The 18 T cell receptor beta chains below come from one sample, sequenced in a study of neurological immune-mediated disorders. TCRdb re-called the 5' RACE reads with MiXCR, one entry per CDR3 protein. The table has about 80,000 distinct CDR3 sequences, nearly 6% seen once. This sample's time point: longitudinal time-point 2. The material sequenced was PBMCs. These receptors were taken from a woman in her sixties or seventies with multiple sclerosis.

This clonotype came up many times. V gene TRBV4-2 combines with J gene TRBJ1-1; 8 nucleotides match TRBD1. Unmatched junction bases numbered 4, after V lost 4 bases and J lost 6 bases. In germline, CDR1 is LGHNA, CDR2 YNFKEQ. This CDR3 is built from 13 residues. The CDR3: CASSLWTGPEAFF. CDR3 coding DNA: TGTGCCAGCAGCCTGTGGACAGGGCCTGAAGCTTTCTTT.

This clonotype has a count of ten or more. The gene calls are TRBV20-1 and TRBJ2-7; tentative D call: TRBD1 (6 bases). Germline V lookup: CDR1 DFQATT, CDR2 SNEGSKA (reference sequence). V lost 1 base, J lost 5 bases, and 12 bases lay in between. The CDR3 has 13 residues. The CDR3 is CSARAGGRNEQYF. In DNA form, the CDR3 reads TGCAGTGCTAGAGCTGGGGGCCGGAACGAGCAGTACTTC.

In its sample, this clonotype was seen many times. This chain's CDR3 is CASSFRDRVEYEQYF. For the CDR3, the DNA is TGTGCCAGCAGCTTCCGGGACAGGGTGGAGTACGAGCAGTACTTC. The chain couples TRBV5-6 to TRBJ2-7, with 9 bases that match TRBD1. CDR1 and CDR2 (germline): SGHDT, YYEEEE. CDR3 length: 15 amino acids. J lost 4 bases, V lost 2 bases, and 7 bases had no gene match. The full variable domain, with the rest looked up from reference TRBV5-6 and TRBJ2-7, is DAGVTQSPTHLIKTRGQQVTLRCSPKSGHDTVSWYQQALGQGPQFIFQYYEEEERQRGNFPDRFSGHQFPNYSSELNVNALLLGDSALYLCASSFRDRVEYEQYFGPGTRLTVT.

Ten or more counts support this clonotype. This rearrangement joins TRBV5-1 to TRBJ2-3; no clear D. Per the germline V gene, CDR1 is SGHRS and CDR2 is YFSETQ. Deletions cut 1 base from V and 0 bases from J, with 9 bases between. The length of the CDR3 is 15 residues. The CDR3 region is CASSLIGGSTDTQYF. CDR3 bases: TGCGCCAGCAGCTTGATAGGCGGTAGCACAGATACGCAGTATTTT.

This clonotype occurred many times. The chain carries TRBV5-1 and TRBJ2-7, with D perhaps assigned TRBD1 or TRBD2 (5 bases each). The CDR3 contains 14 residues. Germline V gene lookup returns CDR1 SGHRS and CDR2 YFSETQ. V lost 3 bases, J lost 3 bases, and 13 bases lay in between. The CDR3 coding sequence is TGCGCCAGCAGCTCCCAAGGTGGGGGCTACGAGCAGTACTTC. Its protein product is CASSSQGGGYEQYF.

This clonotype was seen repeatedly, ten times or more. The chain's CDR3 is CASSSRTGGYNEQFF. DNA for the CDR3: TGTGCCAGCAGCAGCCGGACAGGCGGTTACAATGAGCAGTTCTTC. The chain combines TRBV7-2 with TRBJ2-1; 7 positions agree with TRBD1. The CDR3 contains 15 residues. Germline V gene lookup returns CDR1 SGHTA and CDR2 FQGNSA. Trimming removed 5 bases from V and 4 bases from J; junction bases left unmatched: 8.

This clonotype showed up many times. The chain carries TRBV12-3 or TRBV12-4 and TRBJ1-5, with D possibly TRBD1 on 5 matching bases. The CDR3 is 13 residues long. V was cut by 1 base and J by 11 bases, with 12 bases left in between. CDR3 sequence reads: CASSLDGLRAQHF. CDR3 coding DNA: TGTGCCAGCAGTTTAGACGGCCTCAGGGCCCAGCATTTT.

This clonotype has a count of ten or more. The V gene is TRBV9, the J gene TRBJ2-2; 7 bases map to TRBD1. This CDR3 region has 16 residues. V shed 0 bases and J 0 bases; nucleotides not matched to a gene: 2. Germline CDR1 reads SGDLS; CDR2 reads YYNGEE. The CDR3 DNA reads TGTGCCAGCAGCGTAGCTACAGGGGCGAACACCGGGGAGCTGTTTTTT. Translation: CASSVATGANTGELFF.

This clonotype was counted at least ten times. V is TRBV2 and J is TRBJ1-5; the match to TRBD1 covers 8 bases. The V segment lost 3 bases and the J segment 7 bases; nucleotides outside the gene matches: 5. Germline CDR1 SNHLY, CDR2 FYNNEI. This CDR3 is built from 14 residues. The CDR3 loop is CASSEGRGRQPQHF. In DNA, the CDR3 is TGTGCCAGCAGTGAGGGCAGGGGGCGGCAGCCCCAGCATTTT.

Details on this clonotype: At one end, the junction sequence differs from germline, possibly due to a read error. This rearrangement joins TRBV7-6 to TRBJ2-7; TRBD2 matches 11 bases. CDR3 size: 17 residues. Germline V gene lookup returns CDR1 SGHVS and CDR2 FNYEAQ. The CDR3 DNA reads as TGTGCCAGCAGCCCCCATGGGGTAGCGGGGGGGCCTTACGATCAGTACTTC. Encoded protein: CASSPHGVAGGPYDQYF.

This clonotype occurred many times. The CDR3: CASSLRETAFATNEKLFF. Written as DNA, the CDR3 is TGTGCCAGCAGCTTGCGGGAGACAGCCTTTGCAACTAATGAAAAACTGTTTTTT. The gene calls are TRBV7-8 and TRBJ1-4, with D possibly matching TRBD1 (5 bases). Trimming took 3 bases from V and 0 from J, leaving 17 bases between them. The CDR3 spans 18 residues. The germline V gene has CDR1 SGHVS and CDR2 FQNEAQ. The variable domain in full, with the rest retrieved from reference TRBV7-8 and TRBJ1-4, is GAGVSQSPRYKVAKRGQDVALRCDPISGHVSLFWYQQALGQGPEFLTYFQNEAQLDKSGLPSDRFFAERPEGSVSTLKIQRTQQEDSAVYLCASSLRETAFATNEKLFFGSGTQLSVL.

This clonotype appeared many times. The chain is built from TRBV14 and TRBJ2-2, with no clear D. This CDR3 region has 15 residues. Trimming shortened V by 4 bases and J by 6 bases, and 15 bases separated the two germline ends. CDR1 is SGHDN and CDR2 is FVKESK in the germline V gene. In DNA form, the CDR3 reads TGTGCCAGCAGCCTCCGACAAGGACGACCCGGGGAGCTGTTTTTT. Its translation is CASSLRQGRPGELFF.

The sample holds many counts of this clonotype. The junction departs from germline at one end; a sequencing error may be responsible. The gene calls are TRBV5-1 and TRBJ1-1; D not resolved. The CDR3 is 15 amino acids. Germline V CDR1 and CDR2: SGHRS, YFSETQ. As DNA, the CDR3 is TGCGCCAACAGCTTCGAGTTAGGGCTAATCACTGAAGCTTTCTTT. Translating gives CANSFELGLITEAFF.

This clonotype was counted many times. V and J are TRBV9 and TRBJ1-6; D is ambiguous. The germline V and J ends were trimmed by 1 base and 0 bases, with 5 bases remaining between them. Germline CDR1 and CDR2: SGDLS and YYNGEE. This CDR3 is built from 15 residues. The CDR3 loop reads CASSVLSSYNSPLHF. CDR3 nucleotides: TGTGCCAGCAGCGTATTGAGCTCCTATAATTCACCCCTCCACTTT. Full variable domain (missing parts from reference TRBV9 and TRBJ1-6): DSGVTQTPKHLITATGQRVTLRCSPRSGDLSVYWYQQSLDQGLQFLIQYYNGEERAKGNILERFSAQQFPDLHSELNLSSLELGDSALYFCASSVLSSYNSPLHFGNGTRLTVT.

This clonotype was seen at least ten times. V gene TRBV20-1 combines with J gene TRBJ1-2; TRBD1 aligns across 11 bases. Germline loops: CDR1 DFQATT, CDR2 SNEGSKA (reference sequence). Unmatched junction bases numbered 5, after V lost 6 bases and J lost 2 bases. The CDR3 totals 14 residues. The CDR3 region has the DNA TGCAGTGCCGGAGGGGACAGGGGGAACTATGGCTACACCTTC. Encoded protein: CSAGGDRGNYGYTF.

This clonotype was recorded many times. The chain recombines TRBV20-1 with TRBJ2-7; the match to TRBD2 covers 8 bases. Germline assignment: CDR1 DFQATT and CDR2 SNEGSKA (reference sequence). CDR3 length: 15 amino acids. V shed 5 bases, J shed 4 bases, and the junction held 13 bases outside the gene matches. For the CDR3, the DNA is TGCAGTGCTCAGCGAGGGGCCGCGGGGGGTTACGAGCAGTACTTC. Translated: CSAQRGAAGGYEQYF.

This clonotype was seen at least ten times. The genes are TRBV7-2 and TRBJ1-1; 7 nucleotides match TRBD1. Looked up from germline, CDR1 is SGHTA and CDR2 is FQGNSA. The CDR3 runs to 13 residues. V lost 5 bases, J lost 7 bases, and 7 bases stayed unmatched. The CDR3 spells CASSIPPGGEAFF. DNA for the CDR3: TGTGCCAGCAGCATCCCACCAGGGGGTGAAGCTTTCTTT.

This clonotype has at least ten counts. The rearrangement joins TRBV14 to TRBJ1-6; D uncertain. The CDR3 spans 13 residues. Germline CDR1 and CDR2: SGHDN and FVKESK. The V gene lost 1 base and the J gene lost 10 bases, with 8 bases spanning the gap. This CDR3 is CASSQARISPLHF. The CDR3 DNA sequence: TGTGCCAGCAGCCAAGCCCGGATATCACCCCTCCACTTT.